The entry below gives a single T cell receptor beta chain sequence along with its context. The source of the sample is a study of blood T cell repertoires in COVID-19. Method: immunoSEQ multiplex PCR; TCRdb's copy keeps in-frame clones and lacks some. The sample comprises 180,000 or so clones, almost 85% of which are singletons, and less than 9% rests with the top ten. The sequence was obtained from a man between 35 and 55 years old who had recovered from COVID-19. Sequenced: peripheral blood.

Here the CDR3 reads CASSQDLEGVETQYF. For the CDR3, the DNA is TGCGCCAGCAGCCAAGATCTCGAGGGCGTTGAGACCCAGTACTTC. V usage is TRBV4-3 and J usage is TRBJ2-5; a weak D match, TRBD2 (5 bases). Trimming took 0 bases from V and 5 from J, leaving 13 bases between them. Germline lookup yields CDR1 LGHNA and CDR2 YSLEER. The CDR3 consists of 15 residues.